Below are 22 T cell receptor beta chains sequenced from a single sample in a study of OX40 agonist ivuxolimab in advanced cancers. Profiled with immunoSEQ multiplex PCR; TCRdb holds only in-frame clones, not every one. The repertoire holds tens of thousands of clones, with 86% as singletons. Sequencing was performed on CD4+ or CD8+ T cells sorted from blood, taken in a trial of the OX40 agonist ivuxolimab. These receptors were obtained from an adult with an advanced solid tumor such as melanoma, head and neck, liver or kidney cancer.

The rearrangement joins TRBV9 to TRBJ2-3, with 9 bases that match TRBD1. J gave up 5 bases and V 4 bases, and 8 bases lay outside the gene matches. The length of the CDR3 is 15 residues. The germline gives CDR1 SGDLS, CDR2 YYNGEE. In DNA, the CDR3 is TGTGCCAGCAGCCCCTATCGACAGGGGGAAGATACGCAGTATTTT. Translating it yields CASSPYRQGEDTQYF.

This chain links TRBV18 with TRBJ2-7; D might be TRBD1 or TRBD2, each matching 6 bases. The CDR3 has 14 amino acids. Germline CDR1 reads KGHSH; CDR2 reads LQKENI. The ends were cut back, 2 bases at V and 7 bases at J, with 15 bases in the middle. The CDR3 region has the DNA TGTGCCAGCTCACCATCACAACAGGGAGGAGAGCAGTACTTC. Protein: CASSPSQQGGEQYF.

This clone was found once. This sequence joins TRBV7-3 and TRBJ2-1, with 13 positions matching TRBD2. Germline V gives CDR1 SGHTA, CDR2 FQGTGA. After removal of 2 bases from V and 9 bases from J, the junction contained 4 bases not matched to a gene. The CDR3 contains 15 residues. In nucleotides, the CDR3 is TGTGCCAGCAGCTTAGACGGGACTAGCGGGGTTGAGCAGTTCTTC. This gives the protein CASSLDGTSGVEQFF.

The rearrangement uses TRBV11-3 and TRBJ2-2; D not resolved. The CDR3 is made up of 15 amino acids. The germline V gene has CDR1 SGHNT and CDR2 YENEEA. V gave up 2 bases and J gave up 3 bases, with 10 bases separating them. The CDR3, as DNA: TGTGCCAGCAGCTTACGGGCAGGTTACACCGGGGAGCTGTTTTTT. Its protein is CASSLRAGYTGELFF.

The rearrangement uses TRBV7-2 and TRBJ2-4, with TRBD2 matching 11 bases. This CDR3 has 15 amino acids. CDR1 is SGHTA, CDR2 FQGNSA, per germline. Germline trimming cut 3 bases from V and 6 bases from J; bases unmatched to any gene: 4. CDR3 sequence reads: CASSFLAGGRNIQYF. The CDR3 bases are TGTGCCAGCAGCTTCCTAGCGGGAGGTAGAAACATTCAGTACTTC. Full variable domain (rest looked up from reference TRBV7-2 and TRBJ2-4): GAGVSQSPSNKVTEKGKDVELRCDPISGHTALYWYRQSLGQGLEFLIYFQGNSAPDKSGLPSDRFSAERTGGSVSTLTIQRTQQEDSAVYLCASSFLAGGRNIQYFGAGTRLSVL.

The rearrangement joins TRBV28 to TRBJ2-7, with 7 bases lining up with TRBD2. The CDR3 runs 16 residues. The germline V gene has CDR1 MDHEN and CDR2 SYDVKM. Trimming cost V 5 bases and J 0 bases; bases outside gene matches: 10. CDR3 in DNA: TGTGCCAGCAGTCTCTGGACGGGCGGGAGCTCCTACGAGCAGTACTTC. Encoded protein: CASSLWTGGSSYEQYF.

This chain joins TRBV18 and TRBJ2-5; D is possibly TRBD1 (6 bases). The CDR3 has 13 amino acids. Germline V gene sequence: CDR1 KGHSH, CDR2 LQKENI. V was pared by 5 bases and J by 5 bases, with 12 bases between. The DNA for the CDR3 is TGTGCCAGCTCAGCGACAGGCGGTGAGACCCAGTACTTC. It yields the protein CASSATGGETQYF.

The gene calls are TRBV28 and TRBJ2-2; 8 bases map to TRBD1. CDR1 is MDHEN and CDR2 is SYDVKM in the germline V gene. With V trimmed by 3 bases and J by 3 bases, 3 bases remained unmatched. The CDR3 runs 15 residues. CDR3 amino acids: CASSFRTGYTGELFF. The CDR3 bases are TGTGCCAGCAGTTTTCGGACAGGGTACACCGGGGAGCTGTTTTTT.

V is TRBV10-1 and J is TRBJ2-2; D is possibly TRBD1 (6 bases). Deletions cut 6 bases from V and 2 bases from J, with 16 bases between. There are 16 residues in the CDR3. Germline V gene data show CDR1 as WNHNN and CDR2 as SYGVQD (reference sequence). This CDR3 is CASREPTGRNTGELFF. DNA for the CDR3: TGCGCCAGCAGAGAACCAACAGGGAGAAACACCGGGGAGCTGTTTTTT.

V gene TRBV14 combines with J gene TRBJ2-7, with a weak D call TRBD2 (7 bases). V gave up 5 bases and J gave up 1 base, with 15 bases separating them. Germline V gene data show CDR1 as SGHDN and CDR2 as FVKESK. The CDR3 extends over 15 amino acids. CDR3 sequence (DNA): TGTGCCAGCAGCTATGAGGGGGGGGTTTCCTACGAGCAGTACTTC. Translated, it gives CASSYEGGVSYEQYF.

The V and J genes are TRBV6-5 and TRBJ2-3; D gene uncertain. The V end was cut by 6 bases, the J end by 1 base, with 14 bases between. The germline CDR1 and CDR2 sequences are MNHEY and SVGAGI. The CDR3 runs 15 residues. The CDR3 protein is CASRSLSDGTDTQYF. The CDR3 DNA reads as TGTGCCAGCAGGTCTCTCAGCGACGGCACAGATACGCAGTATTTT.

The chain combines TRBV5-6 with TRBJ2-1; 8 bases map to TRBD1. Germline CDR1 is SGHDT and CDR2 is YYEEEE. The CDR3 runs to 15 residues. V lost 4 bases, J lost 4 bases, and 7 bases stayed unmatched. The CDR3 sequence: CASSRRQGIYNEQFF. As DNA, the CDR3 is TGTGCCAGCAGCCGTAGACAGGGGATTTACAATGAGCAGTTCTTC.

This clone was observed a single time. The CDR3 bases are TGTGCCAGCTCCCGGCAGGGCACAGATACGCAGTATTTT. Protein product: CASSRQGTDTQYF. V is TRBV6-4 and J is TRBJ2-3; D not certain. The V gene lost 8 bases and the J gene lost 1 base, with 10 bases spanning the gap. The CDR3 is 13 amino acids. Looked up from germline, CDR1 is MRHNA and CDR2 is SNTAGT.

V usage is TRBV5-4 and J usage is TRBJ2-7; 14 bases match TRBD2. Germline V gene data show CDR1 as SGHNT and CDR2 as YYREEE (reference sequence). This CDR3 is built from 18 residues. Trimming took 4 bases from V and 0 from J; bases not matched to a gene: 9. CDR3 DNA sequence: TGTGCCAGCAGCGGGGGACTAGCGGGAGCCAATAACTCCTACGAGCAGTACTTC. Translated, it gives CASSGGLAGANNSYEQYF.

This chain's CDR3 is CASSLAGEGGETQYF. CDR3 bases: TGCGCCAGCAGCTTGGCCGGGGAGGGCGGGGAGACCCAGTACTTC. This chain links TRBV5-1 with TRBJ2-5, with TRBD2 matching 7 bases. The CDR3 runs to 15 residues. Trimming at V came to 0 bases and at J to 5 bases, leaving 7 bases not matched to a gene. In germline, CDR1 is SGHRS, CDR2 YFSETQ.

The chain links TRBV14 to TRBJ2-3; D ambiguous. CDR3 length equals 13 residues. The germline V and J ends were trimmed by 7 bases and 2 bases, with 10 bases remaining between them. In germline, CDR1 is SGHDN, CDR2 FVKESK. CDR3 sequence (DNA): TGTGCCAGCAAGAGGACCAACACAGATACGCAGTATTTT. This sequence encodes CASKRTNTDTQYF.

This chain links TRBV5-6 with TRBJ1-2, with D tentatively TRBD1 (5 bases). V was shortened by 4 bases and J by 7 bases, with 29 bases between the two germline ends. Germline V gene data show CDR1 as SGHDT and CDR2 as YYEEEE. This CDR3 has 18 residues. The CDR3 sequence is CASSASFGTGVGERGYTF. DNA of the CDR3: TGTGCCAGCAGCGCATCCTTCGGGACGGGGGTTGGGGAACGTGGCTACACCTTC.

The rearrangement links TRBV7-8 to TRBJ1-5; maybe TRBD1 (6 bases). V was shortened by 5 bases and J by 3 bases, with 8 bases between the two germline ends. Germline values: CDR1 SGHVS, CDR2 FQNEAQ. The CDR3 consists of 13 residues. The CDR3 coding sequence is TGTGCCAGCAGCCCAGGGGACAATCAGCCCCAGCATTTT. As protein: CASSPGDNQPQHF.

The CDR3 protein is CASTLGPNNEQFF. In DNA form, the CDR3 reads TGTGCCAGCACCCTTGGGCCTAACAATGAGCAGTTCTTC. The genes are TRBV7-7 and TRBJ2-1; D ambiguous. The V gene lost 7 bases and the J gene lost 5 bases, with 12 bases spanning the gap. Germline V gives CDR1 SSHAT, CDR2 FNYEAQ (reference sequence). The CDR3 is made up of 13 amino acids.

The V call is TRBV4-1, the J call TRBJ1-4; possible D gene TRBD1, 6 bases. The CDR3 has 13 amino acids. The V end lost 5 bases, the J end lost 7 bases, and 11 bases lay between the germline ends. Per germline, CDR1 MGHRA and CDR2 YSYEKL. CDR3 region: CASSNTGFEKLFF. For the CDR3, the DNA is TGCGCCAGCAGCAACACAGGGTTTGAAAAACTGTTTTTT.

This rearrangement joins TRBV9 to TRBJ2-7; TRBD1 or TRBD2 may be the D gene (5 bases each). Germline loops: CDR1 SGDLS, CDR2 YYNGEE. The CDR3 is made up of 12 amino acids. V shed 3 bases and J shed 1 base, with 5 bases lying between them. The CDR3 is CASSGGSYEQYF. CDR3 nucleotide sequence: TGTGCCAGCAGCGGGGGGTCCTACGAGCAGTACTTC.

This rearrangement joins TRBV2 to TRBJ1-1, with 9 positions matching TRBD1. The CDR3 runs to 16 residues. CDR1 and CDR2 from the germline V gene are SNHLY and FYNNEI. V lost 4 bases to trimming and J lost 1 base; unmatched junction nucleotides: 7. The CDR3 DNA follows: TGTGCCAGCAGTGGCTTGACAGGGGGTCGGAACACTGAAGCTTTCTTT. Translation gives CASSGLTGGRNTEAFF. Full variable domain (outside the CDR3, taken from reference TRBV2 and TRBJ1-1): EPEVTQTPSHQVTQMGQEVILRCVPISNHLYFYWYRQILGQKVEFLVSFYNNEISEKSEIFDDQFSVERPDGSNFTLKIRSTKLEDSAMYFCASSGLTGGRNTEAFFGQGTRLTVV.